The 8 T cell receptor beta chains presented below share a single source sample, sequenced in a study of OX40 agonist ivuxolimab in advanced cancers. Libraries were made using the immunoSEQ multiplex PCR assay. This immuneACCESS table, as held by TCRdb, lists in-frame sequences with V and J called but not all clones. Of the missing ones, under half trace to an unresolved V gene in checked studies; the others have no known cause. In this sample the table shows around 70,000 clones, about 90% of which occur a single time. The ten largest clonotypes hold around 7.3% of the sample. The sample consisted of CD4+ or CD8+ T cells sorted from blood, taken in a trial of the OX40 agonist ivuxolimab. These receptors came from an adult with an advanced solid tumor such as melanoma, head and neck, liver or kidney cancer.

This clone occurred once. The V call is TRBV4-1, the J call TRBJ1-1; 7 nucleotides match TRBD1. The V segment lost 4 bases and the J segment 4 bases; nucleotides outside the gene matches: 3. The CDR3 has 13 amino acids. From germline, CDR1 is MGHRA and CDR2 YSYEKL. DNA for the CDR3: TGCGCCAGCAGCCCACAGGGGATCACTGAAGCTTTCTTT. This sequence encodes CASSPQGITEAFF.

The CDR3 bases are TGTGCCAGCAGCCCCCCCTGGGTACAGCCCCAGCATTTT. Residues: CASSPPWVQPQHF. V gene TRBV7-2 combines with J gene TRBJ1-5; no clear D gene. This CDR3 contains 13 residues. The germline V gene has CDR1 SGHTA and CDR2 FQGNSA. V shed 5 bases and J shed 7 bases, with 12 bases lying between them.

The chain carries TRBV27 and TRBJ2-7; D gene uncertain. The V gene's germline CDR1 is MNHEY and CDR2 SMNVEV (reference sequence). This CDR3 is built from 13 residues. V was shortened by 2 bases and J by 1 base, with 6 bases between the two germline ends. CDR3 nucleotides: TGTGCCAGCAGTTTACGCAGGTCCTACGAGCAGTACTTC. Translated, it gives CASSLRRSYEQYF.

This chain joins TRBV5-1 and TRBJ2-3, with D unresolved. The CDR3 contains 14 residues. Between the trimmed V and J ends, which lost 4 bases and 0 bases, there was a span of 9 bases. Germline V gene lookup returns CDR1 SGHRS and CDR2 YFSETQ. CDR3 in amino acids: CASSPALSTDTQYF. In DNA, the CDR3 is TGCGCCAGCAGCCCGGCCCTTAGCACAGATACGCAGTATTTT.

CDR3 region: CASSQDIRQSYYGYTF. The CDR3 bases are TGCGCCAGCAGCCAAGATATCCGGCAGTCCTACTATGGCTACACCTTC. The V and J genes are TRBV4-1 and TRBJ1-2; D gene ambiguous. CDR3 length: 16 amino acids. The V end was cut by 0 bases, the J end by 3 bases, with 14 bases between. CDR1 and CDR2 (germline): MGHRA, YSYEKL.

The V gene is TRBV9, the J gene TRBJ2-7; 9 bases map to TRBD2. The V segment lost 0 bases and the J segment 0 bases; nucleotides outside the gene matches: 4. CDR1 and CDR2 from the germline V gene are SGDLS and YYNGEE. The CDR3 is 16 residues long. The CDR3 DNA reads TGTGCCAGCAGCGTAGGGGTTAGCGGGAGCTCCTACGAGCAGTACTTC. The encoded protein is CASSVGVSGSSYEQYF.

This sequence joins TRBV7-6 and TRBJ2-1; 9 bases line up with TRBD2. The J segment lost 7 bases and the V segment lost 2 bases, leaving 6 bases of the junction unmatched. The CDR3 is 15 amino acids. CDR1 is SGHVS and CDR2 is FNYEAQ in the germline V gene. The CDR3 DNA sequence: TGTGCCAGCAGCTTACCGGCGGGGGGGCAGAATGAGCAGTTCTTC. It specifies CASSLPAGGQNEQFF.

The genes are TRBV6-5 and TRBJ1-2, with D unresolved. The CDR3 contains 13 residues. V gave up 4 bases and J gave up 5 bases, with 11 bases separating them. Germline CDR1 reads MNHEY; CDR2 reads SVGAGI. The CDR3 region has the DNA TGTGCCAGCAGTTCCTCCCGACGGTATGGCTACACCTTC. Amino acid sequence: CASSSSRRYGYTF.